Below are 26 T cell receptor beta chains sequenced from a single sample in a study of T cell responses to AZD1222 COVID-19 vaccine. Method: immunoSEQ multiplex PCR; TCRdb's copy keeps in-frame clones and lacks some. The table shows about 120,000 clones, with about nine tenths occurring only once. This specimen consisted of peripheral blood, obtained on day 0 of AZD1222 vaccination. These receptors all come from an adult in good health.

The genes are TRBV15 and TRBJ2-7; D is uncertain. The CDR3 consists of 13 residues. The V gene lost 3 bases and the J gene lost 5 bases, with 11 bases spanning the gap. Looked up from germline, CDR1 is LNHNV and CDR2 is YYDKDF (reference sequence). CDR3 sequence reads: CATSSISFNEQYF. The DNA for the CDR3 is TGTGCCACCAGCAGCATATCTTTCAACGAGCAGTACTTC.

The chain couples TRBV27 to TRBJ2-7; 9 bases are a match to TRBD2. The CDR3 has 18 residues. V was clipped by 3 bases and J by 1 base; unmatched bases: 13. CDR1 MNHEY and CDR2 SMNVEV come from the germline V gene (reference sequence). The CDR3 DNA reads as TGTGCCAGCAGTTTTGCAGGGGGGCTAGCGGGGCCATCCTACGAGCAGTACTTC. Translation: CASSFAGGLAGPSYEQYF.

In this sample, this clone turned up once. This chain links TRBV5-1 with TRBJ1-1; 7 nucleotides align to TRBD1. CDR3 size: 14 residues. With V trimmed by 3 bases and J by 4 bases, 6 bases remained unmatched. CDR1 is SGHRS and CDR2 is YFSETQ in the germline V gene. The CDR3 reads CASSSTGRSTEAFF. CDR3 coding DNA: TGCGCCAGCAGCTCGACAGGGCGGAGCACTGAAGCTTTCTTT.

The chain couples TRBV18 to TRBJ1-6; a possible D gene is TRBD1 (6 bases). Germline lookup yields CDR1 KGHSH and CDR2 LQKENI. CDR3 length equals 17 residues. The germline V and J ends were trimmed by 4 bases and 8 bases, with 21 bases remaining between them. The CDR3 here is CASSHWRGAGVDSPLHF. The CDR3 coding sequence is TGTGCCAGCTCACACTGGAGGGGGGCGGGGGTAGATTCACCCCTCCACTTT. Looking up the rest from reference TRBV18 and TRBJ1-6 gives the full variable domain: NAGVMQNPRHLVRRRGQEARLRCSPMKGHSHVYWYRQLPEEGLKFMVYLQKENIIDESGMPKERFSAEFPKEGPSILRIQQVVRGDSAAYFCASSHWRGAGVDSPLHFGNGTRLTVT.

The CDR3 nucleotides are TGTGCCAGCAGCCAAGCTAGACTAGCGGGGGCGCAAGAGACCCAGTACTTC. As protein: CASSQARLAGAQETQYF. The chain combines TRBV4-2 with TRBJ2-5; 12 bases match TRBD2. The J segment lost 2 bases and the V segment lost 1 base, leaving 5 bases of the junction unmatched. Germline CDR1 and CDR2: LGHNA and YNFKEQ. CDR3 length: 17 residues.

This clone was seen only a few times. The rearrangement uses TRBV5-1 and TRBJ2-1; either TRBD1 or TRBD2 may fit D (5 bases each). Per the germline V gene, CDR1 is SGHRS and CDR2 is YFSETQ. V dropped 0 bases and J dropped 2 bases, with 12 bases sitting between them. The CDR3 has 16 amino acids. CDR3 in amino acids: CASSLGLRGPYNEQFF. As DNA, the CDR3 is TGCGCCAGCAGCTTGGGTCTCCGGGGCCCCTACAATGAGCAGTTCTTC.

The V and J genes are TRBV9 and TRBJ2-7; no clear D gene. V was trimmed by 0 bases and J by 3 bases, leaving 7 bases between them. Germline CDR1 is SGDLS and CDR2 is YYNGEE. This CDR3 region has 13 residues. The CDR3 DNA reads TGTGCCAGCAGCGTAGGGAGTGACTACGAGCAGTACTTC. Residues: CASSVGSDYEQYF.

The chain employs TRBV3-1 (or the pseudogene TRBV3-2) and TRBJ2-3, with TRBD2 matching over 8 bases. The V and J ends lost 1 base and 2 bases, in that order; junction bases with no gene match: 2. The CDR3 loop spans 15 amino acids. CDR1 is LGHDT and CDR2 is YNNKEL in the germline V gene (reference sequence). Here the CDR3 DNA reads TGTGCCAGCAGCCAAGGAGCGGGGGACACAGATACGCAGTATTTT. Translating it yields CASSQGAGDTDTQYF.

This chain joins TRBV3-1 (or the pseudogene TRBV3-2) and TRBJ2-7; either TRBD1 or TRBD2 may fit D (6 bases each). Germline CDR1 is LGHDT and CDR2 is YNNKEL (reference sequence). This CDR3 contains 15 residues. The V gene lost 1 base and the J gene lost 6 bases, with 16 bases spanning the gap. CDR3 nucleotide sequence: TGTGCCAGCAGCCAAGGTCACGGGGGCCCCCTCGAGCAGTACTTC. Its protein is CASSQGHGGPLEQYF.

The chain recombines TRBV10-3 with TRBJ2-4, with unresolved D. Between the trimmed V and J ends, which lost 0 bases and 7 bases, there was a span of 1 base. The germline V gene encodes CDR1 ENHRY and CDR2 SYGVKD. The CDR3 has 11 residues. In DNA, the CDR3 is TGTGCCATCAGTGAGTCGAACATTCAGTACTTC. Protein: CAISESNIQYF.

The rearrangement links TRBV3-1 (or the pseudogene TRBV3-2) to TRBJ1-5, with 10 nucleotides matching TRBD1. Germline lookup yields CDR1 LGHDT and CDR2 YNNKEL (reference sequence). This CDR3 is 16 amino acids long. V lost 4 bases, J lost 6 bases, and 9 bases stayed unmatched. In nucleotides, the CDR3 is TGTGCCAGCAGCCGAGGGACAGGGGCGAGGGCTCAGCCCCAGCATTTT. Amino acid sequence: CASSRGTGARAQPQHF.

This chain uses TRBV12-3 or TRBV12-4 with TRBJ1-5; D is uncertain. There are 13 residues in the CDR3. The V end lost 5 bases, the J end lost 2 bases, and 7 bases lay between the germline ends. CDR3 in DNA: TGTGCCAGCAGTCCCCAGGGCAATCAGCCCCAGCATTTT. It translates to CASSPQGNQPQHF.

This sequence joins TRBV9 and TRBJ1-1; D unclear. V lost 0 bases to trimming and J lost 4 bases, with 7 bases between them. The CDR3 runs to 13 residues. Germline CDR1 is SGDLS and CDR2 is YYNGEE. This chain's CDR3 is CASSVDDGTEAFF. In nucleotides, the CDR3 is TGTGCCAGCAGCGTAGACGACGGCACTGAAGCTTTCTTT.

The rearrangement links TRBV9 to TRBJ1-1; D perhaps matches TRBD1 (5 bases). The CDR3 length is 13 residues. Germline V lookup: CDR1 SGDLS, CDR2 YYNGEE. V gave up 3 bases and J gave up 0 bases, with 6 bases separating them. CDR3 nucleotides: TGTGCCAGCAGCGCGGGGGTGAACACTGAAGCTTTCTTT. Translated: CASSAGVNTEAFF.

This clone showed up just once. The chain combines TRBV7-6 with TRBJ1-1, with D perhaps TRBD1 (6 bases). The germline V and J ends were trimmed by 3 bases and 1 base, with 9 bases remaining between them. This CDR3 is built from 14 residues. Germline-derived CDR1 and CDR2 are SGHVS and FNYEAQ. The CDR3 DNA reads as TGTGCCAGCAGCTTTAGGGGGGGGAACACTGAAGCTTTCTTT. This translates into CASSFRGGNTEAFF. Full variable domain (remainder filled in from reference TRBV7-6 and TRBJ1-1): GAGVSQSPRYKVTKRGQDVALRCDPISGHVSLYWYRQALGQGPEFLTYFNYEAQQDKSGLPNDRFSAERPEGSISTLTIQRTEQRDSAMYRCASSFRGGNTEAFFGQGTRLTVV.

V is TRBV6-2 or TRBV6-3 and J is TRBJ2-7; 9 positions agree with TRBD1. Unmatched junction bases numbered 6, after V lost 6 bases and J lost 6 bases. This CDR3 comprises 13 residues. Looked up from germline, CDR1 is MNHEY and CDR2 is SVGEGT. CDR3 nucleotide sequence: TGTGCCAGCAGCCCCGGACAGGGGAGCGAGCAGTACTTC. This gives the protein CASSPGQGSEQYF.

The chain recombines TRBV2 with TRBJ1-1; 8 nucleotides agree with TRBD1. Per germline, CDR1 SNHLY and CDR2 FYNNEI. The junction had 7 bases not matched to a gene; V was cut back by 6 bases and J by 1 base. The CDR3 has 15 residues. CDR3: CASRADRVRNTEAFF. The CDR3 DNA reads TGTGCCAGCAGAGCGGACAGGGTACGGAACACTGAAGCTTTCTTT.

V usage is TRBV5-6 and J usage is TRBJ2-3; 8 positions match TRBD1. Germline V gene sequence: CDR1 SGHDT, CDR2 YYEEEE. This CDR3 comprises 15 residues. V trimming: 2 bases; J trimming: 3 bases; junction bases outside the gene matches: 5. CDR3 region: CASSFRTGGTDTQYF. CDR3 nucleotides: TGTGCCAGCAGCTTTCGCACAGGGGGGACAGATACGCAGTATTTT.

The V and J genes are TRBV6-5 and TRBJ1-4, with unresolved D. Deletions cut 1 base from V and 8 bases from J, with 5 bases between. CDR3 length: 12 residues. Germline CDR1 reads MNHEY; CDR2 reads SVGAGI. CDR3: CASSYFGEKLFF. CDR3 in DNA: TGTGCCAGCAGTTACTTTGGCGAAAAACTGTTTTTT.

The chain employs TRBV30 and TRBJ1-2; TRBD1 aligns across 7 bases. V lost 4 bases, J lost 2 bases, and 10 bases stayed unmatched. The CDR3 runs to 15 residues. Germline V gene data show CDR1 as GTSNPN and CDR2 as SVGIG (reference sequence). CDR3 protein: CAWTMRGQPNYGYTF. The CDR3 nucleotides are TGTGCCTGGACCATGAGGGGACAGCCGAACTATGGCTACACCTTC.

Only one count was recorded for this clone. V is TRBV19 and J is TRBJ2-7; TRBD1 or TRBD2 may be the D gene (6 bases each). CDR3 length: 15 amino acids. The germline V gene has CDR1 LNHDA and CDR2 SQIVND (reference sequence). The V end was cut by 1 base, the J end by 2 bases, with 12 bases between. The CDR3 region is CASSIGGGGPYEQYF. The CDR3 DNA follows: TGTGCCAGTAGTATAGGTGGAGGGGGGCCCTACGAGCAGTACTTC.

The chain carries TRBV3-1 (or the pseudogene TRBV3-2) and TRBJ2-5; 8 bases align to TRBD1. CDR1 is LGHDT and CDR2 is YNNKEL in the germline V gene (reference sequence). Trimming cost V 0 bases and J 5 bases; bases outside gene matches: 11. This CDR3 spans 17 amino acids. As DNA, the CDR3 is TGTGCCAGCAGCCAAGATATCGAGACAGGGGTGATGGAGACCCAGTACTTC. Its protein is CASSQDIETGVMETQYF.

The DNA of the CDR3 is TGTGCCAGTAGCAACGGACAGGGGGCAAGTCAGCCCCAGCATTTT. This translates into CASSNGQGASQPQHF. This chain joins TRBV19 and TRBJ1-5; 11 bases agree with TRBD1. Germline V gene lookup returns CDR1 LNHDA and CDR2 SQIVND (reference sequence). The ends lost 6 bases at V and 6 bases at J; junction bases unmatched: 7. The CDR3 sequence is 15 residues long.

V is TRBV15 and J is TRBJ2-7, with 9 nucleotides matching TRBD2. Trimming cost V 2 bases and J 2 bases; bases outside gene matches: 25. The CDR3 runs 22 residues. Germline assignment: CDR1 LNHNV and CDR2 YYDKDF (reference sequence). DNA for the CDR3: TGTGCCACCAGCAGACTAAGGAGGAAGGGGCTAGCGGGGAGATTTGAAACCTACGAGCAGTACTTC. Amino acids: CATSRLRRKGLAGRFETYEQYF.

This clone was observed a single time. The chain joins TRBV7-2 to TRBJ2-1, with D possibly being TRBD1 (5 bases). CDR3 length: 14 residues. CDR1 is SGHTA and CDR2 is FQGNSA in the germline V gene. The V end lost 3 bases, the J end lost 0 bases, and 6 bases lay between the germline ends. The CDR3 sequence: CASSFRDSYNEQFF. CDR3 nucleotides: TGTGCCAGCAGCTTCAGGGACTCCTACAATGAGCAGTTCTTC.

This sequence joins TRBV5-1 and TRBJ1-4; D is possibly TRBD1 (5 bases). V lost 0 bases and J 8 bases, leaving 17 bases between the germline ends. Germline V CDR1 and CDR2: SGHRS, YFSETQ. There are 16 residues in the CDR3. CDR3 region: CASSLDGHRNGEKLFF. The CDR3, as DNA: TGCGCCAGCAGCTTGGACGGGCACAGGAACGGGGAAAAACTGTTTTTT. Looking up the rest from reference TRBV5-1 and TRBJ1-4 gives the full variable domain: KAGVTQTPRYLIKTRGQQVTLSCSPISGHRSVSWYQQTPGQGLQFLFEYFSETQRNKGNFPGRFSGRQFSNSRSEMNVSTLELGDSALYLCASSLDGHRNGEKLFFGSGTQLSVL.